A selection of T cell receptor beta chains follows, all from one sample in a study of technical replicates of blood from several donors. Assay: immunoSEQ multiplex PCR; the TCRdb copy retains only in-frame clones and omits some. This repertoire shows approximately 70,000 clones, nearly 97% found once; its top ten account for 0.24%. The sequencing input was T cells isolated from PBMCs. These receptors came from a human donor in good health. CDR3s include the opening cysteine and the closing phenylalanine or tryptophan. Each record gives: J gene, D gene, clone size, V gene, CDR3 DNA, CDR3 protein. D genes are given only for firm matches. Expanded clones get a size class; other rows say once, few or many, or leave the size out.

>TRBJ1-3|NA|NA|TRBV14
TGTGCCAGCAGCGGCGGAAAAGGAAACACCATATATTTT
CASSGGKGNTIYF
>TRBJ1-2|NA|NA|TRBV28
TGTGCCAGCAGTTTAGGTCAGTTGGGCTACACCTTC
CASSLGQLGYTF
>TRBJ2-7|TRBD2|NA|TRBV7-6
TGTGCCAGCAGCTTAGTGGCTAGCGGGATCTCCAACGAGCAGTACTTC
CASSLVASGISNEQYF
>TRBJ1-1|NA|NA|TRBV6-5
TGTGCCAGCAGTACCGACAGAGAAGCTTTCTTT
CASSTDREAFF
>TRBJ2-7|NA|NA|TRBV6-5
TGTGCCAGCAGTCCCCGTGACATCTCCTACGAGCAGTACTTC
CASSPRDISYEQYF
>TRBJ2-3|NA|NA|TRBV28
TGTGCCAGCAGTTCCGGACTAATCACGCAGTATTTT
CASSSGLITQYF
>TRBJ1-1|TRBD1|NA|TRBV29-1
TGCAGCGTTGAGTTGACAGGGGCTGAAGCTTTCTTT
CSVELTGAEAFF
>TRBJ1-2|NA|NA|TRBV29-1
TGCAGCGTTGATTTGACAGGTTATGGCTACACCTTC
CSVDLTGYGYTF
>TRBJ2-7|TRBD2|NA|TRBV2
TGTGCCAGCAGTGCGGGGGGGAACTACGAGCAGTACTTC
CASSAGGNYEQYF
>TRBJ2-1|NA|NA|TRBV9
TGTGCCAGCAGCGTAGCTTGGGGAGGGGGGTATGAGCAGTTCTTC
CASSVAWGGGYEQFF
>TRBJ1-5|TRBD1|NA|TRBV19
TGTGCCAGTAGCCAGACAGGGAAACAGCCCCAGCATTTT
CASSQTGKQPQHF
>TRBJ1-1|NA|NA|TRBV5-1
TGCGCCAGCAGCTTCACAGAGAACACTGAAGCTTTCTTT
CASSFTENTEAFF
>TRBJ1-6|NA|NA|TRBV27
TGTGCCAGCAGTTTGGTGAGATTGTACTATAATTCACCCCTCCACTTT
CASSLVRLYYNSPLHF
>TRBJ2-7|TRBD1|NA|TRBV9
TGTGCCAGCAGCGCCGAACAAAGGACAGGGAGAGTGAGATCCTACGAGCAGTACTTC
CASSAEQRTGRVRSYEQYF
>TRBJ2-7|NA|NA|TRBV27
TGTGCCAGCAGTTTGATTAACAGTAACTACGAGCAGTACTTC
CASSLINSNYEQYF
>TRBJ2-7|TRBD2|NA|TRBV5-6
TGTGCCAGCTGCAATTCGGGGGGTTCCTACGAGCAGTACTTC
CASCNSGGSYEQYF
>TRBJ2-3|NA|NA|TRBV7-2
TGTGCCAGCAGCTTACCCCGGGGTGGCGGGGATACGCAGTATTTT
CASSLPRGGGDTQYF
>TRBJ2-7|NA|NA|TRBV30
TGTGCCTGGACCATCTCGGGTCTCTACGAGCAGTACTTC
CAWTISGLYEQYF
>TRBJ1-3|TRBD1|NA|TRBV27
TGTGCCAGCAGTTTCACAGGGGGCTCGGGAAACACCATATATTTT
CASSFTGGSGNTIYF
>TRBJ1-6|NA|NA|TRBV27
TGTGCCAGCAGTTTATGGGGGGGACGCAATTCACCCCTCCACTTT
CASSLWGGRNSPLHF
>TRBJ2-7|NA|once|TRBV6-6
TGTGCCAGCACCCGAGGGAGCGAGCAGTACTTC
CASTRGSEQYF
>TRBJ2-3|TRBD2|NA|TRBV7-9
TGTGCCAGCAGTCGGAGGGCGGGAGGGCCAATTCGCACAGATACGCAGTATTTT
CASSRRAGGPIRTDTQYF
>TRBJ1-3|NA|NA|TRBV6-1
TGTGCCGCAATGGCGGCTCGCACCATATATTTT
CAAMAARTIYF
>TRBJ1-1|NA|NA|TRBV6-5
TGTGCCAGCTCCCTTACGGAGGGCGGAACTGAAGCTTTCTTT
CASSLTEGGTEAFF
>TRBJ2-1|NA|NA|TRBV28
TGTGCCAGCAGTCCGAGTGAGCAGTTCTTC
CASSPSEQFF
>TRBJ2-1|NA|NA|TRBV5-1
TGCGCCAGCAGCTTGTCGCAGGGATCCTACAATGAGCAGTTCTTC
CASSLSQGSYNEQFF
>TRBJ1-3|NA|NA|TRBV19
TGTGCCACCGCACGCTCACTAATTGCGGGAAACACCATATATTTT
CATARSLIAGNTIYF
>TRBJ2-3|TRBD1|NA|TRBV19
TGTGCCAGCGGGACAGGGGTCTCTTATACGCAGTATTTT
CASGTGVSYTQYF
>TRBJ1-1|TRBD1|NA|TRBV5-1
TGCGCCAGCAGCCTCAGGGGGCGCGAAACTGAAGCTTTCTTT
CASSLRGRETEAFF
>TRBJ2-1|TRBD2|NA|TRBV28
TGTGCCAGCACCCCCGGGACTAAGACCCAGCAGTTCTTC
CASTPGTKTQQFF
>TRBJ2-2|TRBD1|NA|TRBV19
TGTGCCAGTAGTAGAGATAGAGGACAGGGTGGCACCGGGGAGCTGTTTTTT
CASSRDRGQGGTGELFF
>TRBJ2-7|TRBD1|NA|TRBV9
TGTGCCAGCAGCCCACCCCGGGACAGCGGAAGGCTGTACTTC
CASSPPRDSGRLYF
>TRBJ1-5|NA|once|TRBV4-2
TGTGCCAGCAGCCAAGAAGGGGCTGGGCAGCCCCAGCATTTT
CASSQEGAGQPQHF
>TRBJ2-7|NA|NA|TRBV5-1
TGCGCCAGCAGCTTATCGCGAGTATCCTACGAGCAGTACTTC
CASSLSRVSYEQYF